These 21 T cell receptor beta chains share one sample of origin, sequenced in a study of blood T cell repertoires in COVID-19. Measured with immunoSEQ multiplex PCR; TCRdb has only the in-frame clones, and not every one. This table holds about 360,000 clones, 86% found once. Source material: peripheral blood. These receptor sequences come from a woman between 55 and 75 years old with COVID-19, enrolled during active disease.

This chain uses TRBV7-3 with TRBJ2-1, with TRBD1 matching over 7 bases. V was clipped by 4 bases and J by 2 bases; unmatched bases: 5. Germline loops: CDR1 SGHTA, CDR2 FQGTGA. The CDR3 loop spans 15 amino acids. The CDR3 loop is CASSSYRGAYNEQFF. In DNA form, the CDR3 reads TGTGCCAGCAGCTCCTACAGGGGCGCCTACAATGAGCAGTTCTTC.

V usage is TRBV9 and J usage is TRBJ2-3; 9 bases agree with TRBD2. Losses at the gene ends were 3 bases for V and 0 bases for J; bases not matched to a gene: 8. The CDR3 totals 17 residues. Germline V gives CDR1 SGDLS, CDR2 YYNGEE. In nucleotides, the CDR3 is TGTGCCAGCAGCGGACCCCCTAGCGGGGCTAGCACAGATACGCAGTATTTT. This encodes CASSGPPSGASTDTQYF.

The CDR3 region has the DNA TGTGCCTGGAGTCGGGGAACAGGGGGTCTCAATCAGCCCCAGCATTTT. This sequence encodes CAWSRGTGGLNQPQHF. The chain uses TRBV30 and TRBJ1-5; TRBD1 agrees at 8 bases. This CDR3 contains 16 residues. The V and J ends lost 2 bases and 3 bases, in that order; junction bases with no gene match: 9. Germline CDR1 and CDR2: GTSNPN and SVGIG (reference sequence).

The rearrangement joins TRBV14 to TRBJ2-1, with TRBD2 identical over 11 bases. The CDR3 contains 15 residues. Trimming at V came to 5 bases and at J to 7 bases, leaving 7 bases not matched to a gene. CDR1 SGHDN and CDR2 FVKESK come from the germline V gene. The CDR3 reads CASSSLAGGWNEQFF. CDR3 DNA: TGTGCCAGCAGCTCTCTAGCGGGGGGTTGGAATGAGCAGTTCTTC.

This clone was recorded once. The J gene is TRBJ2-5, the V gene TRBV5-4; 8 bases are a match to TRBD2. Germline CDR1 reads SGHNT; CDR2 reads YYREEE (reference sequence). CDR3 size: 14 residues. V lost 6 bases, J lost 5 bases, and 9 bases stayed unmatched. CDR3: CASTNGTRQETQYF. Here the CDR3 DNA reads TGTGCCAGCACCAACGGGACTAGGCAGGAGACCCAGTACTTC.

V is TRBV24-1 and J is TRBJ2-2; D is possibly TRBD1 (6 bases). The CDR3 is made up of 16 amino acids. Per the germline V gene, CDR1 is KGHDR and CDR2 is SFDVKD. V dropped 3 bases and J dropped 0 bases, with 10 bases sitting between them. The DNA of the CDR3 is TGTGCCACCAGTGATGCGGACAGTACGAACACCGGGGAGCTGTTTTTT. Protein sequence: CATSDADSTNTGELFF.

This chain connects TRBV18 to TRBJ2-2, with 7 bases that match TRBD1. The CDR3 covers 16 residues. Germline CDR1 and CDR2: KGHSH and LQKENI. V was clipped by 3 bases and J by 1 base; unmatched bases: 5. The CDR3 here is CASSPRQGVNTGELFF. CDR3 DNA: TGTGCCAGCTCACCCCGGCAGGGGGTGAACACCGGGGAGCTGTTTTTT. Full variable domain (remainder filled in from reference TRBV18 and TRBJ2-2): NAGVMQNPRHLVRRRGQEARLRCSPMKGHSHVYWYRQLPEEGLKFMVYLQKENIIDESGMPKERFSAEFPKEGPSILRIQQVVRGDSAAYFCASSPRQGVNTGELFFGEGSRLTVL.

This clone has a handful of counts. The genes are TRBV5-4 and TRBJ1-1; D is undetermined. V was cut by 4 bases and J by 0 bases, with 13 bases left in between. CDR1 is SGHNT and CDR2 is YYREEE in the germline V gene (reference sequence). The CDR3 is 15 amino acids. The CDR3 region has the DNA TGTGCCAGCAGCCCGGGAGAGAGGGTGAACACTGAAGCTTTCTTT. It is translated as CASSPGERVNTEAFF. Complete variable domain (other parts from reference TRBV5-4 and TRBJ1-1): ETGVTQSPTHLIKTRGQQVTLRCSSQSGHNTVSWYQQALGQGPQFIFQYYREEENGRGNFPPRFSGLQFPNYSSELNVNALELDDSALYLCASSPGERVNTEAFFGQGTRLTVV.

The rearrangement uses TRBV15 and TRBJ1-2; D uncertain. Germline V gene data show CDR1 as LNHNV and CDR2 as YYDKDF (reference sequence). V was cut by 2 bases and J by 8 bases, with 21 bases left in between. The CDR3 runs 16 residues. The CDR3 region is CATSRSRVEGTLGYTF. The CDR3 region has the DNA TGTGCCACCAGCAGATCCCGAGTGGAGGGAACGTTGGGCTACACCTTC.

The chain links TRBV5-1 to TRBJ1-4; a weak D match, TRBD1 (6 bases). Germline values: CDR1 SGHRS, CDR2 YFSETQ. Trimming cost V 4 bases and J 8 bases, with 15 bases left between them. The CDR3 runs 14 residues. The CDR3 loop reads CASSPGQKSEKLFF. In DNA form, the CDR3 reads TGCGCCAGCAGCCCTGGACAGAAGTCGGAAAAACTGTTTTTT.

The genes are TRBV10-1 and TRBJ1-2, with 10 bases lining up with TRBD1. The junction had 6 bases not matched to a gene; V was cut back by 6 bases and J by 14 bases. The CDR3 totals 11 residues. CDR1 and CDR2 from the germline V gene are WNHNN and SYGVQD (reference sequence). The CDR3 DNA is TGCGCCAGCAGGCGACAGGGGGCGAGGACCTTC. Amino acids: CASRRQGARTF.

V and J are TRBV24-1 and TRBJ2-1; D remains unclear. V lost 2 bases and J 6 bases, leaving 4 bases between the germline ends. The CDR3 length is 12 residues. CDR1 and CDR2 from the germline V gene are KGHDR and SFDVKD. The chain's CDR3 is CATSDYRNEQFF. The CDR3 nucleotides are TGTGCCACCAGTGATTATCGCAATGAGCAGTTCTTC.

V gene TRBV30 combines with J gene TRBJ2-7; 10 nucleotides align to TRBD1. V was pared by 4 bases and J by 3 bases, with 3 bases of the junction left unmatched. Germline V CDR1 and CDR2: GTSNPN, SVGIG (reference sequence). The CDR3 loop spans 13 amino acids. CDR3 bases: TGTGCCTGGAACCGGGACAGGGGCTACGAGCAGTACTTC. This sequence encodes CAWNRDRGYEQYF.

This rearrangement joins TRBV30 to TRBJ1-2; TRBD1 matches at 8 bases. This CDR3 spans 12 amino acids. Trimming took 4 bases from V and 8 from J; bases not matched to a gene: 6. Per germline, CDR1 GTSNPN and CDR2 SVGIG (reference sequence). The CDR3 region has the DNA TGTGCCTGGACAGGGGGCGCGGAGGGCTACACCTTC. This sequence encodes CAWTGGAEGYTF. Using reference TRBV30 and TRBJ1-2 for the parts outside the CDR3, the full variable domain is SQTIHQWPATLVQPVGSPLSLECTVEGTSNPNLYWYRQAAGRGLQLLFYSVGIGQISSEVPQNLSASRPQDRQFILSSKKLLLSDSGFYLCAWTGGAEGYTFGSGTRLTVV.

The chain uses TRBV20-1 and TRBJ2-7, with a tentative D call TRBD1 (5 bases). Germline V gene sequence: CDR1 DFQATT, CDR2 SNEGSKA (reference sequence). This CDR3 comprises 11 residues. Trimming left V 6 bases short and J 5 bases short, with 11 bases between. As DNA, the CDR3 is TGCAGTGCCTCACAGGTCCACGAGCAGTACTTC. The encoded protein is CSASQVHEQYF.

Here the CDR3 reads CASSGDRGRAGELFF. CDR3 in DNA: TGTGCCAGCAGCGGGGACAGGGGGCGAGCCGGGGAGCTGTTTTTT. The V and J genes are TRBV9 and TRBJ2-2; 12 positions match TRBD1. The junction had 3 bases not matched to a gene; V was cut back by 3 bases and J by 6 bases. Germline V gene data show CDR1 as SGDLS and CDR2 as YYNGEE. There are 15 residues in the CDR3.

The rearrangement joins TRBV6-5 to TRBJ1-2; D gene ambiguous. Per the germline V gene, CDR1 is MNHEY and CDR2 is SVGAGI. This CDR3 spans 14 amino acids. Trimming took 6 bases from V and 4 from J, leaving 15 bases between them. The CDR3 loop is CASSQTNDGYGYTF. CDR3 nucleotides: TGTGCCAGCAGCCAAACTAACGATGGCTATGGCTACACCTTC.

The CDR3 region has the DNA TGTGCCAGCAGTGAGGGGACAGGCGGCTATGGCTACACCTTC. Translated: CASSEGTGGYGYTF. The V call is TRBV2, the J call TRBJ1-2, with TRBD1 matching over 8 bases. After removal of 3 bases from V and 4 bases from J, the junction contained 4 bases not matched to a gene. The CDR3 is made up of 14 amino acids. The V gene's germline CDR1 is SNHLY and CDR2 FYNNEI. Looking up the rest from reference TRBV2 and TRBJ1-2 gives the full variable domain: EPEVTQTPSHQVTQMGQEVILRCVPISNHLYFYWYRQILGQKVEFLVSFYNNEISEKSEIFDDQFSVERPDGSNFTLKIRSTKLEDSAMYFCASSEGTGGYGYTFGSGTRLTVV.

The CDR3 DNA reads TGTGCCAGCAGCTCCGGGGGTAGCTCCTACAATGAGCAGTTCTTC. Translating it yields CASSSGGSSYNEQFF. The chain uses TRBV11-2 and TRBJ2-1; possible D gene TRBD2, 6 bases. Germline V gives CDR1 SGHAT, CDR2 FQNNGV. The CDR3 is 15 residues long. Trimming pared 4 bases from V and 0 bases from J, leaving 10 bases between.

V gene TRBV19 combines with J gene TRBJ2-7; D is perhaps TRBD1 (6 bases). This CDR3 comprises 14 residues. The germline V gene encodes CDR1 LNHDA and CDR2 SQIVND (reference sequence). V was pared by 5 bases and J by 9 bases, with 20 bases between. The CDR3, as DNA: TGTGCCAGTAGTTCCGGGACATCGCTGAGGGGGCAGTACTTC. It is translated as CASSSGTSLRGQYF.

The J gene is TRBJ1-2, the V gene TRBV11-2; 7 positions match TRBD1. Per germline, CDR1 SGHAT and CDR2 FQNNGV. V lost 4 bases, J lost 4 bases, and 6 bases stayed unmatched. The CDR3 is made up of 14 amino acids. The CDR3 loop reads CASSSRQGPYGYTF. Written as DNA, the CDR3 is TGTGCCAGCAGCTCCCGACAGGGACCCTATGGCTACACCTTC.